A single sample is the source of the 9 T cell receptor beta chains below, sequenced in a study of cytomegalovirus exposure and HLA in healthy donors. PCR was performed using 60 Vbeta and 13 Jbeta primers. This table comes from immunoSEQ multiplex PCR, and its TCRdb copy is limited to in-frame clones, with some not included. The data show some 130,000 clones, 65% to 80% seen once. The sequencing sample was made of PBMCs. These receptors originate from a man aged 35 to 55 in good health and CMV-seronegative.

The CDR3 nucleotides read TGTGCCAGCAGCGTAGGGGGACGGGGGGCCGGCGCAGATACGCAGTATTTT. This codes for CASSVGGRGAGADTQYF. V and J are TRBV9 and TRBJ2-3; a possible D gene is TRBD2 (7 bases). Germline CDR1 is SGDLS and CDR2 is YYNGEE. Trimming removed 0 bases from V and 4 bases from J, with 18 bases in between. There are 17 residues in the CDR3.

The chain has TRBV9 and TRBJ2-7; D gene ambiguous. V gave up 0 bases and J gave up 3 bases, with 7 bases separating them. Per the germline V gene, CDR1 is SGDLS and CDR2 is YYNGEE. The CDR3 loop spans 13 amino acids. The CDR3 here is CASSVGIDYEQYF. Here the CDR3 DNA reads TGTGCCAGCAGCGTAGGTATAGACTACGAGCAGTACTTC.

This clone was detected only a few times. The genes are TRBV4-1 and TRBJ2-7; D remains unclear. V lost 1 base and J lost 2, with 12 bases in between. In germline, CDR1 is MGHRA, CDR2 YSYEKL. The CDR3 is 15 amino acids. CDR3 nucleotides: TGCGCCAGCAGCCAAGTCGCGGTTAGCACCTACGAGCAGTACTTC. It specifies CASSQVAVSTYEQYF.

This chain joins TRBV9 and TRBJ2-7, with 12 nucleotides matching TRBD2. V trimming: 4 bases; J trimming: 3 bases; junction bases outside the gene matches: 8. CDR3 length equals 16 residues. Looked up from germline, CDR1 is SGDLS and CDR2 is YYNGEE. In DNA form, the CDR3 reads TGTGCCAGCAGCCCTAGCGGGGGGGCGGAGGTCTACGAGCAGTACTTC. As protein: CASSPSGGAEVYEQYF.

This clone appeared a few times. This chain connects TRBV6-6 to TRBJ2-1, with 7 bases aligning to TRBD1. Per germline, CDR1 MNHNY and CDR2 SVGAGI (reference sequence). Losses at the gene ends were 5 bases for V and 4 bases for J; bases not matched to a gene: 5. The CDR3 covers 14 residues. CDR3 in amino acids: CASSRDSRYNEQFF. CDR3 coding DNA: TGTGCCAGCAGTCGGGACAGTAGATACAATGAGCAGTTCTTC.

V gene TRBV30 combines with J gene TRBJ2-1; the match to TRBD2 covers 11 bases. CDR3 length equals 15 residues. Per germline, CDR1 GTSNPN and CDR2 SVGIG (reference sequence). V shed 4 bases, J shed 1 base, and the junction held 3 bases outside the gene matches. The CDR3 sequence: CAWNRLAGSYNEQFF. The CDR3 DNA sequence: TGTGCCTGGAACCGACTAGCGGGATCCTACAATGAGCAGTTCTTC.

The chain joins TRBV29-1 to TRBJ2-1; D possibly corresponds to TRBD1 (5 bases). Trimming left V 4 bases short and J 9 bases short, with 13 bases between. CDR1 and CDR2 from the germline V gene are SQVTM and ANQGSEA. The CDR3 spans 12 residues. CDR3 residues: CSVAGWVGEQFF. The DNA for the CDR3 is TGCAGCGTTGCAGGGTGGGTGGGTGAGCAGTTCTTC.

The chain is built from TRBV6-6 and TRBJ2-7, with a possible D match to TRBD2 (7 bases). Looked up from germline, CDR1 is MNHNY and CDR2 is SVGAGI (reference sequence). V was pared by 2 bases and J by 2 bases, with 10 bases between. The CDR3 runs to 14 residues. The CDR3, as DNA: TGTGCCAGCAGTTACAGAGGGGGGGCCTACGAGCAGTACTTC. It specifies CASSYRGGAYEQYF.

The V gene is TRBV7-2, the J gene TRBJ2-3, with TRBD2 identical over 10 bases. The V and J ends lost 2 bases and 6 bases, in that order; junction bases with no gene match: 11. The CDR3 loop spans 17 amino acids. Germline-derived CDR1 and CDR2 are SGHTA and FQGNSA. The CDR3 reads CASSLPLAGPSADTQYF. The CDR3 DNA reads as TGTGCCAGCAGCTTACCACTAGCGGGGCCGTCGGCGGATACGCAGTATTTT.